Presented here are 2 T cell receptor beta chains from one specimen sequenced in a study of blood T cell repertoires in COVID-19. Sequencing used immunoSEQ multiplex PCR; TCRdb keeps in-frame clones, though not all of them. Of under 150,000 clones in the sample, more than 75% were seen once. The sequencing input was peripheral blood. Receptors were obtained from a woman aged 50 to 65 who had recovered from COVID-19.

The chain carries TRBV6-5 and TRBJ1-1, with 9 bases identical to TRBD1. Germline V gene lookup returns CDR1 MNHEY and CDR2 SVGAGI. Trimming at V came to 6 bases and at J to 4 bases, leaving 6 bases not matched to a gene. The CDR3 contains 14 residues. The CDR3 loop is CASRTKTGGTEAFF. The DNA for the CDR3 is TGTGCCAGCAGAACAAAGACAGGGGGCACTGAAGCTTTCTTT.

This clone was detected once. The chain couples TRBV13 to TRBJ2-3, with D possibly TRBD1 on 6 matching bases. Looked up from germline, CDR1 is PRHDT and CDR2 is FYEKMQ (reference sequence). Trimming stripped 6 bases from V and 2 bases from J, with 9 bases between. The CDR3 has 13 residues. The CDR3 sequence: CASSWTVTDTQYF. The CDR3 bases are TGTGCCAGCAGTTGGACAGTCACAGATACGCAGTATTTT.